Many counts were recorded for the clone carrying this TCR beta chain. Its antigen is not known. This CDR3 has 15 amino acids. Trimming cost V 4 bases and J 7 bases; bases outside gene matches: 12. In germline, CDR1 is MGHRA, CDR2 YSYEKL. From the multiplex PCR reads, TCRdb called clonotypes with MiXCR, one entry per CDR3 protein. The sample carries about 46,000 distinct CDR3 sequences, roughly 24% recorded once. The data derive from a study of breast tumors, draining lymph nodes, adjacent tissues. Overall study findings and caveats: That most tumor T cells come from lymph nodes remained unproven. Tumors had less TCR diversity than lymph nodes, more than nontumor tissue. Compared with basal-like, luminal-like tumors shared significantly more repertoire with nontumor tissue. Data fit most tumor T cells coming from lymph node, expanding in tumor.

The receptor comes from a female donor with breast cancer. Some clones in this sample may be carry-over from other donors' samples. The chain links TRBV4-1 to TRBJ2-7; 8 bases map to TRBD1. The specimen sequenced was breast tumor tissue. The CDR3 loop reads CASSLNGQGGGEQYF. CDR3 sequence (DNA): TGCGCCAGCAGCCTCAACGGACAGGGTGGTGGGGAGCAGTACTTC.